This TCR beta chain comes out of a study of blood T cell repertoires in COVID-19. About the study: Spain, Italy and the United States supplied samples that represented acute and convalescent COVID-19. T cells, B-cell-depleted T cells, or PBMCs supplied cDNA or gDNA.

The junction had 8 bases not matched to a gene; V was cut back by 4 bases and J by 4 bases. The CDR3 extends over 15 amino acids. Germline V CDR1 and CDR2: SGHRS, YFSETQ. In the original analysis: How many nucleated cells were present was estimated from reference gene primer amplification. Sequencing used immunoSEQ multiplex PCR; TCRdb keeps in-frame clones, though not all of them. V, J and clone size are those of that table, while D and trimming were read from the DNA. The sample contains roughly 290,000 clones, roughly 86% of which appear only once. The sequenced sample was peripheral blood. The genes are TRBV5-1 and TRBJ1-3; 7 bases are a match to TRBD1. This clonotype was obtained from a young woman who had recovered from COVID-19. The CDR3 protein is CASSTTTGSGNTIYF. CDR3 DNA: TGCGCCAGCAGCACAACGACAGGGTCCGGAAACACCATATATTTT.